One T cell receptor (beta chain) is described in this entry. The antigen is unknown. The germline V gene has CDR1 MNHEY and CDR2 SMNVEV (reference sequence). The CDR3 length is 15 residues. Trimming shortened V by 1 base and J by 4 bases, and 12 bases separated the two germline ends. The data originate from a study of PD-1 blockade in classical Hodgkin lymphoma. Each of the patients experienced relapse following autologous stem cell transplantation, and their brentuximab vedotin exposure differed. The repertoire was sequenced with immunoSEQ multiplex PCR; TCRdb's copy has only in-frame clones and lacks some. The table records tens of thousands of clones, around 75% of them present only once. Findings and limits, study-wide: Individuals initiating nivolumab under 1 year after ASCT were excluded. Newly diagnosed patients were said to have less baseline TCR diversity than healthy donors did.

The TCR originated in a human donor with classical Hodgkin lymphoma. This chain joins TRBV27 and TRBJ2-3; D possibly uses TRBD1 or TRBD2 (5 bases each). The specimen comprised peripheral blood mononuclear cells (PBMCs), sampled before the second cycle of nivolumab. The CDR3 DNA reads as TGTGCCAGCAGTTTATTGAGGGGCGGCGCAGATACGCAGTATTTT. Translation gives CASSLLRGGADTQYF.